Below, one TCR beta chain is given with its context. What it binds is unknown. This sample was taken from a study of radiotherapy plus CTLA-4 blockade in lung cancer. Assay used: immunoSEQ multiplex PCR; TCRdb lists only in-frame clones, some missing. The table includes tens of thousands of clones, about 88% detected once. General observations from the study: Clones of tumor-derived TCRs expanded in blood after radiotherapy plus ipilimumab.

This sequence originates from a human donor with non-small cell lung cancer that progressed on radiotherapy plus ipilimumab. The material sequenced was peripheral blood, taken from a patient treated with radiotherapy plus ipilimumab.

The CDR3 loop is CASSFGMGALVSTEAFF. CDR3 nucleotides: TGCGCCAGCAGCTTCGGTATGGGGGCGTTAGTGTCCACTGAAGCTTTCTTT. The V and J genes are TRBV5-1 and TRBJ1-1, with D perhaps matching TRBD1 (6 bases). V lost 2 bases and J lost 4, with 21 bases in between. Germline V gene lookup returns CDR1 SGHRS and CDR2 YFSETQ. The CDR3 length is 17 residues.